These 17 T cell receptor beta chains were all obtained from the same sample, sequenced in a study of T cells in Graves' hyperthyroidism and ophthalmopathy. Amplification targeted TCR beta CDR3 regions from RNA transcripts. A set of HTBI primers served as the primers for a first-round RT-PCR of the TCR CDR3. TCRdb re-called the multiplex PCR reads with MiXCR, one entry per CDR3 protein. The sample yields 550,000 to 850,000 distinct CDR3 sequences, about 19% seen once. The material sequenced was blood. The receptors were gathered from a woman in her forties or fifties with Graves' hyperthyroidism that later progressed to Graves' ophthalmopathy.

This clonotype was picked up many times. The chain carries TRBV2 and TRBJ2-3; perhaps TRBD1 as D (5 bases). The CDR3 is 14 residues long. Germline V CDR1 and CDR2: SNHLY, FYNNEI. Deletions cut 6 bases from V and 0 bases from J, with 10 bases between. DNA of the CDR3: TGTGCCAGCAGACAGGCCCTTAGCACAGATACGCAGTATTTT. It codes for CASRQALSTDTQYF.

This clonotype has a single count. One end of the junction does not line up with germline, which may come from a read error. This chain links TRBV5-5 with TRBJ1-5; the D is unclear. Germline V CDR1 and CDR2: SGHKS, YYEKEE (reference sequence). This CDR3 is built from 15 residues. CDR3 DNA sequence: TGTGTCAGCAGCTTGGGAGATTTTAGCAATCAGCCCCAGCATTTT. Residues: CVSSLGDFSNQPQHF.

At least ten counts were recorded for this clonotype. For the CDR3, the DNA is TGTGCCAGCAGCCAAGACGGGCATTTTTCCTACAATGAGCAGTTCTTC. The encoded protein is CASSQDGHFSYNEQFF. The chain combines TRBV3-1 with TRBJ2-1; the D is unclear. The V gene's germline CDR1 is LGHDT and CDR2 YNNKEL (reference sequence). CDR3 length: 16 residues. V gave up 0 bases and J gave up 1 base, with 10 bases separating them.

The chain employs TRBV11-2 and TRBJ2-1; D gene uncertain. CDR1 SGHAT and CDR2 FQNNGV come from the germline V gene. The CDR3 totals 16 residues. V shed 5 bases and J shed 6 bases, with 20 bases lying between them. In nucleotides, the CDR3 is TGTGCCAGCAGCAAGGACGCCCACCCGGGTCGCAATGAGCAGTTCTTC. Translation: CASSKDAHPGRNEQFF.

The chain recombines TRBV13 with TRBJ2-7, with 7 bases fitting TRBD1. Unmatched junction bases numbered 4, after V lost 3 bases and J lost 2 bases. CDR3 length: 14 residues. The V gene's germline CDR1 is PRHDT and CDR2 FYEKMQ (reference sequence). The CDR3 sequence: CASSFQRGPYEQYF. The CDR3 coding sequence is TGTGCCAGCAGCTTTCAGAGGGGGCCCTACGAGCAGTACTTC.

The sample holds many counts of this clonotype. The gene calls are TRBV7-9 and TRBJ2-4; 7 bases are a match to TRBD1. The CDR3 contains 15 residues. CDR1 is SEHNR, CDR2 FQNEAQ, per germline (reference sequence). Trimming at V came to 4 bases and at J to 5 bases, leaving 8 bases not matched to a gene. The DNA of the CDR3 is TGTGCCAGCAGCTCTAGCCCCGGGACAGAAAACATTCAGTACTTC. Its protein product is CASSSSPGTENIQYF.

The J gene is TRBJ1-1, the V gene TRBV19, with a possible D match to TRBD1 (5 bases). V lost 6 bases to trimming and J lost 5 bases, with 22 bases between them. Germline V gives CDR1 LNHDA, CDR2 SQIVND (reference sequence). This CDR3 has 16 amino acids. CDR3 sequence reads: CASRGRQAIRDTEAFF. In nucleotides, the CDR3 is TGTGCCAGTAGGGGCAGACAAGCGATCAGGGATACTGAAGCTTTCTTT.

The CDR3 is CASSEFGGFFSNEQFF. The CDR3 DNA is TGCGCCAGCAGTGAATTTGGGGGTTTTTTTAGTAATGAGCAGTTCTTC. The chain employs TRBV10-2 and TRBJ2-1; either TRBD1 or TRBD2 may fit D (5 bases each). Germline values: CDR1 WSHSY, CDR2 SAAADI. The CDR3 sequence is 16 residues long. Trimming shortened V by 3 bases and J by 7 bases, and 19 bases separated the two germline ends.

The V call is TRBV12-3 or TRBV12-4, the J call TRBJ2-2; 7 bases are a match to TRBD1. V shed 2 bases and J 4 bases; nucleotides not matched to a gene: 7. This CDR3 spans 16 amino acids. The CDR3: CASSLSQTGRTGELFF. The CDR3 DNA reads TGTGCCAGCAGTTTAAGTCAGACAGGGCGCACCGGGGAGCTGTTTTTT.

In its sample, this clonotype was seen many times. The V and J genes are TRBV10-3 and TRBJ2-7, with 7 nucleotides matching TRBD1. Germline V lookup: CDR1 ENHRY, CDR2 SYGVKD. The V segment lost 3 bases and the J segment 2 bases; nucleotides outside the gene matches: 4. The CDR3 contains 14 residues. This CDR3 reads CAISDPGTAYEQYF. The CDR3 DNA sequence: TGTGCCATCAGTGACCCAGGGACAGCCTACGAGCAGTACTTC.

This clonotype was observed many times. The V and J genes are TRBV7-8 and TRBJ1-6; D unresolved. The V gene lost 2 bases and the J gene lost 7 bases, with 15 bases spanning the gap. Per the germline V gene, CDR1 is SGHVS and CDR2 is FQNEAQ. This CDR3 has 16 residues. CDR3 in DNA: TGTGCCAGCAGCTTAACGCCAGGCTCCCGAAATTCACCCCTCCACTTT. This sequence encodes CASSLTPGSRNSPLHF.

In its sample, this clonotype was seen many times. The CDR3 region is CASSQQQGWETQYF. The CDR3 bases are TGTGCCAGCAGTCAACAACAGGGATGGGAGACCCAGTACTTC. This rearrangement joins TRBV12-3 or TRBV12-4 to TRBJ2-5, with D possibly matching TRBD1 (6 bases). Deletions cut 5 bases from V and 5 bases from J, with 15 bases between. This CDR3 region has 14 residues.

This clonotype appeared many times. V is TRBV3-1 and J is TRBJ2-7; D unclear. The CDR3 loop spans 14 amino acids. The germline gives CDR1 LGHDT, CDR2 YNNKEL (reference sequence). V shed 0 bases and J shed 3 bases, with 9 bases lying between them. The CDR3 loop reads CASSQDDGLYEQYF. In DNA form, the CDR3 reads TGTGCCAGCAGCCAAGACGATGGCCTCTACGAGCAGTACTTC.

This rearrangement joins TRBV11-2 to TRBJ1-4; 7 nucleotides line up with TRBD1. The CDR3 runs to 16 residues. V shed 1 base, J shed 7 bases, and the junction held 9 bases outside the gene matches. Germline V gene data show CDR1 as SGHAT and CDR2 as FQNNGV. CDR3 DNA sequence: TGTGCCAGCAGCTTAGGACGGGCAGGGGGGAGTGAAAAACTGTTTTTT. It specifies CASSLGRAGGSEKLFF.

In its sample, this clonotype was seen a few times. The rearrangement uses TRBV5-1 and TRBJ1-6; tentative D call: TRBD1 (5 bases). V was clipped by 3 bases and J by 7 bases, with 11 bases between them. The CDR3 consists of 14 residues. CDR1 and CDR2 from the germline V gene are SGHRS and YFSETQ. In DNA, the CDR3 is TGCGCCAGCAGCTCCGACAGACCGAATTCACCCCTCCACTTT. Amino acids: CASSSDRPNSPLHF.

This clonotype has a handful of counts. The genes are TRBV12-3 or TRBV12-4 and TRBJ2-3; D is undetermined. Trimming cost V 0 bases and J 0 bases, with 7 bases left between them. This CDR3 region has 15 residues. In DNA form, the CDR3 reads TGTGCCAGCAGTTTAGCCCAAACTAGCACAGATACGCAGTATTTT. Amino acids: CASSLAQTSTDTQYF.

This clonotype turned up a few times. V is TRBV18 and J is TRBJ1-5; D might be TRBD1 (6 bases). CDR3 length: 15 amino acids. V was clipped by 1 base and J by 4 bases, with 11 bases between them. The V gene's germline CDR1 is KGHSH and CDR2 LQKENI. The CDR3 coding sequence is TGTGCCAGCTCACCACAGAACAGGGAAAATCAGCCCCAGCATTTT. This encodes CASSPQNRENQPQHF.